The rows below give T cell receptor beta chains drawn from one sample of a study of Graves' ophthalmopathy and Graves' hyperthyroidism. TCRdb called the multiplex PCR reads again in MiXCR, with one record for every CDR3 protein. The table has about 340,000 distinct CDR3 sequences, 15% to 20% seen once. The sample comprised peripheral blood. Receptor source: an adult man with Graves' ophthalmopathy. CDR3s include the opening cysteine and the closing phenylalanine or tryptophan. D genes are given only for firm matches. A row's size may be missing; if present it is once, few, many or a size class.

v_gene: TRBV7-2
j_gene: TRBJ2-4
abundance: -
d_gene: -
CDR3aa: CASSLDWKQNIQYF
CDR3nt: TGTGCCAGCAGCTTGGACTGGAAGCAAAACATTCAGTACTTC

v_gene: TRBV30
j_gene: TRBJ1-1
abundance: many
d_gene: TRBD1
CDR3aa: CARDFTGTGGREAFF
CDR3nt: TGTGCCAGGGACTTCACCGGGACAGGGGGCCGGGAAGCTTTCTTT

v_gene: TRBV20-1
j_gene: TRBJ1-6
abundance: many
d_gene: -
CDR3aa: CSARDTTIYNSPLHF
CDR3nt: TGCAGTGCTAGAGATACGACAATTTATAATTCACCCCTCCACTTT

v_gene: TRBV12-3/TRBV12-4
j_gene: TRBJ2-7
abundance: many
d_gene: -
CDR3aa: CASSSGTSSSYEQYF
CDR3nt: TGTGCCAGCAGTTCCGGGACTTCGAGCTCCTACGAGCAGTACTTC

v_gene: TRBV20-1
j_gene: TRBJ1-6
abundance: -
d_gene: TRBD1
CDR3aa: CSARQAWTGTTPLHF
CDR3nt: TGCAGTGCTAGACAGGCCTGGACAGGGACGACACCCCTCCACTTT

v_gene: TRBV10-3
j_gene: TRBJ1-2
abundance: -
d_gene: -
CDR3aa: CAISEGQVGYTF
CDR3nt: TGTGCCATCAGTGAGGGCCAAGTCGGCTACACCTTC

v_gene: TRBV7-2
j_gene: TRBJ1-1
abundance: many
d_gene: -
CDR3aa: CASSRTAILNTEAFF
CDR3nt: TGTGCCAGCAGCCGGACAGCGATTTTGAACACTGAAGCTTTCTTT

v_gene: TRBV15
j_gene: TRBJ2-7
abundance: -
d_gene: -
CDR3aa: CATSRERGLWSEQYF
CDR3nt: TGTGCCACCAGCAGAGAGCGGGGTTTATGGTCCGAGCAGTACTTC

v_gene: TRBV30
j_gene: TRBJ1-5
abundance: many
d_gene: -
CDR3aa: CAWRGGFDNQPQHF
CDR3nt: TGTGCCTGGAGAGGGGGATTTGACAATCAGCCCCAGCATTTT

v_gene: TRBV12-3/TRBV12-4
j_gene: TRBJ2-7
abundance: -
d_gene: TRBD2
CDR3aa: CASSVPTSGSYEQYF
CDR3nt: TGTGCCAGCAGTGTACCGACTAGCGGGAGTTACGAGCAGTACTTC

v_gene: TRBV7-9
j_gene: TRBJ2-7
abundance: many
d_gene: -
CDR3aa: CATGRGSSYEQYF
CDR3nt: TGTGCCACGGGGCGGGGAAGCTCCTACGAGCAGTACTTC

v_gene: TRBV2
j_gene: TRBJ1-6
abundance: many
d_gene: -
CDR3aa: CASSELLQGLGDSPLHF
CDR3nt: TGTGCCAGCAGTGAATTACTGCAGGGGCTAGGAGATTCACCCCTCCACTTT

v_gene: TRBV6-5
j_gene: TRBJ1-3
abundance: many
d_gene: -
CDR3aa: CASKRNSGNTIYF
CDR3nt: TGTGCCAGCAAACGAAACTCTGGAAACACCATATATTTT

v_gene: TRBV6-2/TRBV6-3
j_gene: TRBJ1-1
abundance: many
d_gene: -
CDR3aa: CASSRREPPLAFF
CDR3nt: TGTGCCAGCAGCCGCCGGGAGCCCCCCTTGGCTTTCTTT

v_gene: TRBV6-1
j_gene: TRBJ1-1
abundance: many
d_gene: -
CDR3aa: CASSEILTEMNTEAFF
CDR3nt: TGTGCCAGCAGTGAAATCCTGACAGAAATGAACACTGAAGCTTTCTTT

v_gene: TRBV28
j_gene: TRBJ1-2
abundance: -
d_gene: TRBD1
CDR3aa: CASRTGQGAKGYTF
CDR3nt: TGTGCCAGCAGGACGGGACAGGGGGCCAAAGGCTACACCTTC

v_gene: TRBV14
j_gene: TRBJ1-2
abundance: many
d_gene: -
CDR3aa: CASSRRGGYGYTF
CDR3nt: TGTGCCAGCAGCCGTCGAGGGGGCTATGGCTACACCTTC

v_gene: TRBV19
j_gene: TRBJ2-5
abundance: -
d_gene: -
CDR3aa: CASSIQGNQETLYF
CDR3nt: TGTGCCAGTAGTATTCAGGGGAATCAAGAGACCCTGTACTTC

v_gene: TRBV7-2
j_gene: TRBJ1-3
abundance: -
d_gene: -
CDR3aa: CASSPLRGNTMYF
CDR3nt: TGTGCCAGCAGCCCCCTTCGGGGAAACACCATGTATTTT

v_gene: TRBV11-2
j_gene: TRBJ2-2
abundance: many
d_gene: -
CDR3aa: CASSIRGGANTGELFF
CDR3nt: TGTGCCAGCAGCATAAGAGGGGGGGCCAACACCGGGGAGCTGTTTTTT

v_gene: TRBV7-2
j_gene: TRBJ2-5
abundance: many
d_gene: -
CDR3aa: CASSTLLARGETQYF
CDR3nt: TGTGCCAGCAGCACATTACTAGCCCGCGGGGAGACCCAGTACTTC

v_gene: TRBV4-1
j_gene: TRBJ2-5
abundance: many
d_gene: TRBD2
CDR3aa: CASSQTPGGAGQETQYF
CDR3nt: TGCGCCAGCAGCCAAACTCCCGGGGGAGCGGGGCAAGAGACCCAGTACTTC

v_gene: TRBV2
j_gene: TRBJ2-5
abundance: many
d_gene: -
CDR3aa: CACSRWAGQETQYF
CDR3nt: TGTGCCTGCAGCCGCTGGGCCGGGCAAGAGACCCAGTACTTC

v_gene: TRBV20-1
j_gene: TRBJ1-1
abundance: many
d_gene: -
CDR3aa: CSGTTGRPQNTEAFF
CDR3nt: TGCAGTGGCACCACAGGGAGACCTCAGAACACTGAAGCTTTCTTT

v_gene: TRBV20-1
j_gene: TRBJ2-7
abundance: many
d_gene: -
CDR3aa: CSAREAHEQYF
CDR3nt: TGCAGTGCTAGAGAAGCTCACGAGCAGTACTTC

v_gene: TRBV6-5
j_gene: TRBJ2-2
abundance: many
d_gene: TRBD2
CDR3aa: CASRTGLAGSGELFF
CDR3nt: TGTGCCAGCAGGACCGGGCTAGCGGGATCCGGGGAGCTGTTTTTT